Described below is a single T cell receptor (beta chain) sequence and its context. What it binds is not known. Each of the donors was a healthy adult who was HIV-negative and had not had a recent acute infection or vaccination. Using immunoSEQ multiplex PCR, the repertoire was profiled, and TCRdb retains in-frame clones only, with some absent. The profile shows about 680,000 clones, about three quarters of them singletons. This sample stems from a study of shared clonotypes between healthy human individuals. Across the study: Per donor, CD8 memory used one plate, CD8 naive used two, CD4 memory used three and CD4 naive used three.

Study findings and constraints: The sole specimen, blood, was sampled, and tissue repertoires likely differ. Between a handful of donors, naive CD4 clonotypes were shared at a level of around 5.2%.

This TCR was recovered from a woman younger than 45 in good health. The sequenced material came from memory CD4+ T cells sorted from blood. Subset of the sample: CD45RA-negative fraction.

CDR3 amino acids: CASSQPTRDRGEKLFF. CDR3 bases: TGCGCCAGCAGCCAACCTACCCGGGACAGAGGAGAAAAACTGTTTTTT. The chain links TRBV4-1 to TRBJ1-4, with TRBD1 matching 7 bases. V shed 2 bases, J shed 8 bases, and the junction held 11 bases outside the gene matches. The germline gives CDR1 MGHRA, CDR2 YSYEKL. The CDR3 has 16 amino acids.